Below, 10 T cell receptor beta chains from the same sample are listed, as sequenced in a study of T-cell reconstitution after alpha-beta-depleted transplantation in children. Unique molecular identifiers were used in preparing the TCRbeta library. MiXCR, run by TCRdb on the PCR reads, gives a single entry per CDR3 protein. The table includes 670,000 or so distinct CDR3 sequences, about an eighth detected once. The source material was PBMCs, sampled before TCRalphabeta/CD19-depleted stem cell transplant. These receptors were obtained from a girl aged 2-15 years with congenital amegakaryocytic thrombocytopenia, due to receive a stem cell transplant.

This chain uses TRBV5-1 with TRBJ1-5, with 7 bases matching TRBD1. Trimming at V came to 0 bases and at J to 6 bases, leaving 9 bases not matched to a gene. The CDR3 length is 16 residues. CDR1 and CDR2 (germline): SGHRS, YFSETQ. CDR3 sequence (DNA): TGCGCCAGCAGCTTGGCCCCTCGACAGGGCAGTCAGCCCCAGCATTTT. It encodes CASSLAPRQGSQPQHF.

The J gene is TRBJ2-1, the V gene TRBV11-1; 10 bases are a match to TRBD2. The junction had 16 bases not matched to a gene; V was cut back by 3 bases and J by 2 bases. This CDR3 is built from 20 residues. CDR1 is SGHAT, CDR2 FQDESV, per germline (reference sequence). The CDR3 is CASSFFGAKLAGGPYNEQFF. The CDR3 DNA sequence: TGTGCCAGCAGCTTTTTTGGGGCTAAGTTAGCGGGAGGACCCTACAATGAGCAGTTCTTC.

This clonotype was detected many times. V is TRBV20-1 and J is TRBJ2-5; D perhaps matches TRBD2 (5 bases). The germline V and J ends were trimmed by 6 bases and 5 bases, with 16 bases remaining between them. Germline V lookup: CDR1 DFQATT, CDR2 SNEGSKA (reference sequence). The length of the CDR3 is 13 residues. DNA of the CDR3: TGCAGTGCGGAGACTCCTAGGAGGGAGACCCAGTACTTC. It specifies CSAETPRRETQYF.

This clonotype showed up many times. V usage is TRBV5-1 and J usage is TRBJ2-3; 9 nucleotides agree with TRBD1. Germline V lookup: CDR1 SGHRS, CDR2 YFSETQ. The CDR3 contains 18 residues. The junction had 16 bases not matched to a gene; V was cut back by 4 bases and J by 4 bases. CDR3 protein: CASSAEPTGTGSPDTQYF. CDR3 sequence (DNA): TGCGCCAGCAGCGCAGAGCCTACCGGGACAGGGAGTCCAGATACGCAGTATTTT.

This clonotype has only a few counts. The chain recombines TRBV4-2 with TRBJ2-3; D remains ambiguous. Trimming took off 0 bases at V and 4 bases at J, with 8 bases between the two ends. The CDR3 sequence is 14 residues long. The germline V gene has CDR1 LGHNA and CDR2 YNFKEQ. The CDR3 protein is CASSQDDVADTQYF. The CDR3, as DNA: TGTGCCAGCAGCCAAGATGACGTGGCAGATACGCAGTATTTT.

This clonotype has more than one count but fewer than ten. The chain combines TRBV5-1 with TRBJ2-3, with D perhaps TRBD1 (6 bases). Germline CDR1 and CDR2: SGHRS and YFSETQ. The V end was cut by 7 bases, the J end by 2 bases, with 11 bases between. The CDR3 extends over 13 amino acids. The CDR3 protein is CASGWTDTDTQYF. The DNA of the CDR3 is TGCGCCAGCGGTTGGACAGACACAGATACGCAGTATTTT. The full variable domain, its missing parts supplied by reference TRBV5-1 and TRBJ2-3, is KAGVTQTPRYLIKTRGQQVTLSCSPISGHRSVSWYQQTPGQGLQFLFEYFSETQRNKGNFPGRFSGRQFSNSRSEMNVSTLELGDSALYLCASGWTDTDTQYFGPGTRLTVL.

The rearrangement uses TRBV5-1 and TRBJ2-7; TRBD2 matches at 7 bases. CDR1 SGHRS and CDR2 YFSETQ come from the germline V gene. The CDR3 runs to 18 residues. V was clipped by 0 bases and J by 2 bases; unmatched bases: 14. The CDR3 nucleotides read TGCGCCAGCAGCTTGGCCGGTCAGCGCGGGAGCCTAACCTACGAGCAGTACTTC. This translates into CASSLAGQRGSLTYEQYF. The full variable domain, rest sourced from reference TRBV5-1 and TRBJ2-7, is KAGVTQTPRYLIKTRGQQVTLSCSPISGHRSVSWYQQTPGQGLQFLFEYFSETQRNKGNFPGRFSGRQFSNSRSEMNVSTLELGDSALYLCASSLAGQRGSLTYEQYFGPGTRLTVT.

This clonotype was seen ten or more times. This CDR3 is CASSPGAGYGYTF. The DNA for the CDR3 is TGTGCCAGCAGTCCGGGGGCGGGCTATGGCTACACCTTC. The rearrangement links TRBV12-3 or TRBV12-4 to TRBJ1-2, with D possibly being TRBD1 (6 bases). The CDR3 sequence is 13 residues long. The V gene lost 5 bases and the J gene lost 4 bases, with 11 bases spanning the gap.

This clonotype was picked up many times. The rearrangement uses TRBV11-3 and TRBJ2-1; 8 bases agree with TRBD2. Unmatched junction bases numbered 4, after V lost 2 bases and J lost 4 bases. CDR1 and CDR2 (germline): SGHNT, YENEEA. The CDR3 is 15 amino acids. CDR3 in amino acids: CASSLYSGKYNEQFF. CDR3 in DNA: TGTGCCAGCAGCTTATATAGCGGGAAGTACAATGAGCAGTTCTTC.

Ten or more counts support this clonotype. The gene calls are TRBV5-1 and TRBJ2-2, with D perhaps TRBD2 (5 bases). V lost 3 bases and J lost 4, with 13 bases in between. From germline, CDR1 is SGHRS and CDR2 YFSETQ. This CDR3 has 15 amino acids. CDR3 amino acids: CASSWRRSGTGELFF. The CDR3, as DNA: TGCGCCAGCAGCTGGAGGCGGAGTGGCACCGGGGAGCTGTTTTTT.